This entry is about one T cell receptor (beta chain). A marrow graft followed busulfan-fludarabine conditioning, with cyclophosphamide on days +3 and +4. Unmatched junction bases numbered 7, after V lost 1 base and J lost 4 bases. The CDR3 is 15 amino acids. This sample was included in a study of T cells after posttransplantation cyclophosphamide. Only in-frame clones appear in the TCRdb table, and some are missing; sequencing was by immunoSEQ multiplex PCR. The table has 6,000 to 7,000 clones, 81% seen once; the top ten hold roughly 20%. Material: PBMCs, obtained after allogeneic stem cell transplant with posttransplant cyclophosphamide. The chain recombines TRBV5-3 with TRBJ2-7, with 8 bases lining up with TRBD1. TRBV5-3 carries the ORF label, with uncertain function. The clonotype comes from a female patient in her forties or fifties who received an allogeneic stem cell transplant from a related donor, was CMV-positive, and had no GVHD. Some T cells may be graft donor cells. In DNA, the CDR3 is TGTGCCAGAAGCTTGCAGGACAGGGTTTCTTACGAGCAGTACTTC. Translating gives CARSLQDRVSYEQYF.